The present TCR beta chain was sequenced within a study of OX40 agonist ivuxolimab in advanced cancers. Looking at the study overall: Partial responses were seen in three patients, one with hepatocellular carcinoma and two with cutaneous melanoma.

The investigators sampled blood at baseline, at cycle 4 day 1, and at cycle 7 day 1. Produced via immunoSEQ multiplex PCR; TCRdb's table is partial and in-frame only. This table holds around 67,000 clones, 70% to 90% found once. CDR3 size: 15 residues. Germline-derived CDR1 and CDR2 are MNHEY and SMNVEV (reference sequence). Trimming cost V 1 base and J 8 bases; bases outside gene matches: 7. The chain joins TRBV27 to TRBJ1-1, with TRBD1 identical over 10 bases. This TCR was sampled from an adult with an advanced solid tumor such as melanoma, head and neck, liver or kidney cancer. The source material was CD4+ or CD8+ T cells sorted from blood, sampled in a trial of the OX40 agonist ivuxolimab. The CDR3 loop is CASSLYSATGGEAFF. DNA for the CDR3: TGTGCCAGCAGTTTATATTCGGCGACAGGGGGCGAAGCTTTCTTT.